One sample yielded the 10 T cell receptor beta chains listed below, sequenced in a study of beta chain features in type 1 diabetes. cDNA synthesis used the whole RNA isolate, giving expressed TCRB sequences. Data came from immunoSEQ multiplex PCR; TCRdb stores just in-frame clones and leaves some out. The data contain roughly 170,000 clones, roughly an eighth of them singletons. Sample: central memory CD4+ T cells from blood. The receptors were sampled from a woman younger than 35 in good health.

This clone appeared a few times. The chain is built from TRBV5-1 and TRBJ1-5; possible D gene TRBD1, 5 bases. The CDR3 has 13 residues. CDR1 is SGHRS, CDR2 YFSETQ, per germline. With 1 base removed from V and 6 bases from J, the gap between germline ends came to 8 bases. CDR3 nucleotide sequence: TGCGCCAGCAGCTTGCAGGGTACTCAGCCCCAGCATTTT. Translated, it gives CASSLQGTQPQHF.

The chain couples TRBV18 to TRBJ1-5; 11 bases match TRBD1. The CDR3 has 19 residues. V gave up 3 bases and J gave up 0 bases; unmatched junction bases: 10. CDR1 and CDR2 (germline): KGHSH, LQKENI. CDR3 nucleotides: TGTGCCAGCTCACCCAATATAAGGACAGGGGGCAATAGCAATCAGCCCCAGCATTTT. Translated: CASSPNIRTGGNSNQPQHF.

V gene TRBV4-1 combines with J gene TRBJ2-5; perhaps TRBD1 as D (6 bases). V was cut by 1 base and J by 2 bases, with 11 bases left in between. The CDR3 runs 15 residues. Germline lookup yields CDR1 MGHRA and CDR2 YSYEKL. The CDR3 DNA follows: TGCGCCAGCAGCCAAGTCGGAACAGGGCAAGAGACCCAGTACTTC. Translating it yields CASSQVGTGQETQYF.

This clone turned up a few times. A clone one base away is much larger, so this may be a read error. The CDR3 DNA reads TGTGCCCTGGGCCGAGGGAGCGAGCAGTTCTTC. Its translation: CALGRGSEQFF. The V call is TRBV30, the J call TRBJ2-1, with TRBD2 as a possible D gene (5 bases). V lost 8 bases and J lost 10, with 15 bases in between. There are 11 residues in the CDR3. Germline CDR1 and CDR2: GTSNPN and SVGIG (reference sequence).

The rearrangement links TRBV5-1 to TRBJ2-1; 8 bases are shared with TRBD2. The CDR3 extends over 15 amino acids. V was clipped by 3 bases and J by 4 bases; unmatched bases: 6. Looked up from germline, CDR1 is SGHRS and CDR2 is YFSETQ. CDR3: CASSYAGTRYNEQFF. CDR3 nucleotides: TGCGCCAGCAGCTATGCCGGGACTAGATACAATGAGCAGTTCTTC.

In this sample, this clone turned up a few times. Other nucleotide sequences from this sample produce the same CDR3. This chain uses TRBV27 with TRBJ2-7, with 8 bases lining up with TRBD2. The CDR3 is made up of 14 amino acids. Germline CDR1 MNHEY, CDR2 SMNVEV (reference sequence). V shed 3 bases and J 2 bases; nucleotides not matched to a gene: 3. The CDR3 spells CASSFRAGAYEQYF. The DNA of the CDR3 is TGTGCCAGCAGTTTCCGAGCGGGGGCCTACGAGCAGTACTTC.

This clone was seen a handful of times. The chain employs TRBV30 and TRBJ2-1; D possibly corresponds to TRBD2 (6 bases). This CDR3 is built from 15 residues. The germline gives CDR1 GTSNPN, CDR2 SVGIG (reference sequence). Trimming pared 0 bases from V and 3 bases from J, leaving 12 bases between. CDR3: CAWSVGGTIYNEQFF. Written as DNA, the CDR3 is TGTGCCTGGAGTGTGGGCGGGACCATCTACAATGAGCAGTTCTTC.

Details on this clone: Being one base from a much bigger clone, this may be a read error. Additional DNA sequences in this sample encode the identical CDR3. The chain carries TRBV29-1 and TRBJ2-7; 8 nucleotides match TRBD2. The CDR3 has 13 amino acids. J gave up 7 bases and V 3 bases, and 8 bases lay outside the gene matches. Germline V gives CDR1 SQVTM, CDR2 ANQGSEA. DNA for the CDR3: TGCAGCGTTGACTCGGGGGGGGGCAATGAGCAGTACTTC. As protein: CSVDSGGGNEQYF.

Only a few counts were recorded for this clone. The V and J genes are TRBV28 and TRBJ2-7, with TRBD2 matching over 10 bases. V gave up 1 base and J gave up 0 bases; unmatched junction bases: 3. This CDR3 region has 16 residues. Germline lookup yields CDR1 MDHEN and CDR2 SYDVKM. CDR3 protein: CASSLSSSGSSYEQYF. The CDR3 DNA sequence: TGTGCCAGCAGTTTATCTTCTAGCGGGAGCTCCTACGAGCAGTACTTC.

This clone was detected many times. V is TRBV12-5 and J is TRBJ2-1; 10 bases fit TRBD2. The germline V gene has CDR1 LGHNT and CDR2 FRNRAP. V lost 6 bases to trimming and J lost 1 base; unmatched junction nucleotides: 3. This CDR3 is 15 amino acids long. DNA for the CDR3: TGTGCTAGTGGCGCGGGACTAGCGTCCTACAATGAGCAGTTCTTC. Translated, it gives CASGAGLASYNEQFF.